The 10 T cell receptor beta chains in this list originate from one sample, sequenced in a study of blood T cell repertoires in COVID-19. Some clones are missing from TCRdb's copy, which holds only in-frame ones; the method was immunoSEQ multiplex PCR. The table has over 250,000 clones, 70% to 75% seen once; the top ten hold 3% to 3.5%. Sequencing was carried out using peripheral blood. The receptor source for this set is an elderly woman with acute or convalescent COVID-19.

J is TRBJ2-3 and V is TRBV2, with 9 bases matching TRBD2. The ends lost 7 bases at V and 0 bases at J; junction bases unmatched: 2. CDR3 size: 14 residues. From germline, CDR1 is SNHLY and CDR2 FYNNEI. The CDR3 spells CASTSGISTDTQYF. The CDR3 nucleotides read TGTGCCAGCACTAGCGGGATTAGCACAGATACGCAGTATTTT.

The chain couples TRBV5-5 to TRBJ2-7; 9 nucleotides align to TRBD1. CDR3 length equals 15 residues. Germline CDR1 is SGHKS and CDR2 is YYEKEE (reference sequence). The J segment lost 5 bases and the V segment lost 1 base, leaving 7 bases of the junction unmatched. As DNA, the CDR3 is TGTGCCAGCAGCTTGAACGGACAGGGGCTTAACGAGCAGTACTTC. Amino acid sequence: CASSLNGQGLNEQYF.

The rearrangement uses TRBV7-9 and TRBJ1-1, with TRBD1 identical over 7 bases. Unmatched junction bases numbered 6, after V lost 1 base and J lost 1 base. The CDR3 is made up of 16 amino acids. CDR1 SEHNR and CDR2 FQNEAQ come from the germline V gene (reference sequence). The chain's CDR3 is CASSLVAGTANTEAFF. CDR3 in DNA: TGTGCCAGCAGCTTAGTGGCCGGGACAGCGAACACTGAAGCTTTCTTT.

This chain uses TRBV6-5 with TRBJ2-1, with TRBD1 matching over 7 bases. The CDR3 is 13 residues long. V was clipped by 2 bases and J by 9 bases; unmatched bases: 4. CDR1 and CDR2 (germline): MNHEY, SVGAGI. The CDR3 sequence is CASSYRGTAEQFF. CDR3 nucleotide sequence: TGTGCCAGCAGTTACCGAGGGACAGCTGAGCAGTTCTTC.

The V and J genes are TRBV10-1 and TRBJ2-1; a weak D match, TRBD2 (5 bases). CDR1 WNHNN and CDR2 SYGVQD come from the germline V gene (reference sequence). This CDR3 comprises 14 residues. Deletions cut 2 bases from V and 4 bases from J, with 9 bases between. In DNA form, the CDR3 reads TGCGCCAGCAGTGAGGGACTTACATACAATGAGCAGTTCTTC. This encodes CASSEGLTYNEQFF.

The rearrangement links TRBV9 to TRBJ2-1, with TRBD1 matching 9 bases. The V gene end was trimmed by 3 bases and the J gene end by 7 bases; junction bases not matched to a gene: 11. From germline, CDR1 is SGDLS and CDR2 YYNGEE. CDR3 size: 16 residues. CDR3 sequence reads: CASSAEPGQGSNEQFF. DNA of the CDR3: TGTGCCAGCAGCGCAGAACCGGGACAGGGCAGTAATGAGCAGTTCTTC.

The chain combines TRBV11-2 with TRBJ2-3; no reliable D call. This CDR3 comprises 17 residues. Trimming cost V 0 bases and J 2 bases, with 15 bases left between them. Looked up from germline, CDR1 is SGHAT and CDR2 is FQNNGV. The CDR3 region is CASSLDRPSAFTDTQYF. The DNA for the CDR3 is TGTGCCAGCAGCTTAGATCGGCCCAGCGCCTTCACAGATACGCAGTATTTT.

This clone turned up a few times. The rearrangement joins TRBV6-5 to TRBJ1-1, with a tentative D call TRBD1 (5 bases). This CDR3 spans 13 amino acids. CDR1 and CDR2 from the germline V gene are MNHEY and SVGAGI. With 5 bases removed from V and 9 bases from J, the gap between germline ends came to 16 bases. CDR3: CASSPKGRLKAFF. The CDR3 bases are TGTGCCAGCAGTCCCAAGGGGCGACTGAAAGCTTTCTTT.

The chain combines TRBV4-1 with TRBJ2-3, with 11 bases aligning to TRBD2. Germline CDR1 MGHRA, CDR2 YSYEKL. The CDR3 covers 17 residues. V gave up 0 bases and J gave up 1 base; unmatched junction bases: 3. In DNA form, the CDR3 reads TGCGCCAGCAGCCAAGACTCGACTAGCGGGGGCACAGATACGCAGTATTTT. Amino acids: CASSQDSTSGGTDTQYF.

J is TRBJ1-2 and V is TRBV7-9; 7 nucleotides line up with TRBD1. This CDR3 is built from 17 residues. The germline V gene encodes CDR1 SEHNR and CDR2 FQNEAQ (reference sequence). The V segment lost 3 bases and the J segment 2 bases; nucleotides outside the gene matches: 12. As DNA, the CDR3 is TGTGCCAGCAGCTTGGGACAGAACCTGGGGATAAACTATGGCTACACCTTC. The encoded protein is CASSLGQNLGINYGYTF.